The TCR beta chain described here comes from a study of T cell responses to AZD1222 COVID-19 vaccine. V was cut by 1 base and J by 4 bases, with 10 bases left in between. The V gene's germline CDR1 is SGHDN and CDR2 FVKESK. The CDR3 has 14 residues. Libraries were prepared by immunoSEQ multiplex PCR; TCRdb keeps only in-frame clonotypes and omits some of them. The sample contains under 200,000 clones, over 90% of which appear only once. A remark on this clone: Its antigen remains unknown.

Study-level findings and limits: CD4 TCRs associated with vaccination spanned spike, dominating at 160-218 and 743-854.

The starting material was peripheral blood, obtained on day 0 of AZD1222 vaccination. V and J are TRBV14 and TRBJ1-2; D remains unclear. This TCR came from an adult in good health. The CDR3 spells CASSQVGQFYGYTF. CDR3 bases: TGTGCCAGCAGCCAAGTTGGGCAGTTCTATGGCTACACCTTC.